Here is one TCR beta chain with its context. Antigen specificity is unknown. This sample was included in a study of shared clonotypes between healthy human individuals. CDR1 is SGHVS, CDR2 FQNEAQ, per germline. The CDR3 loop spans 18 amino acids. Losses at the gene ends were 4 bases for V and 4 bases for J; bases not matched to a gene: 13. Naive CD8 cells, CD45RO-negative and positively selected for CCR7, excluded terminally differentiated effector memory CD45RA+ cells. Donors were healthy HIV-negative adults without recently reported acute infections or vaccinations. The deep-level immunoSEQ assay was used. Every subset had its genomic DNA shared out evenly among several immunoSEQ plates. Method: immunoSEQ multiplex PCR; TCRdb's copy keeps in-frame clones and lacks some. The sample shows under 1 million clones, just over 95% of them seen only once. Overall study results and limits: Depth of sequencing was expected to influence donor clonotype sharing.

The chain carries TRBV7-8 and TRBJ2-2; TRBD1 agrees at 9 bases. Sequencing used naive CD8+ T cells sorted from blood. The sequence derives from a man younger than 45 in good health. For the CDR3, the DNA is TGTGCCAGCAGCTCTATCACTATGCGGACAGGGGTCACCGGGGAGCTGTTTTTT. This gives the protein CASSSITMRTGVTGELFF.